This T cell receptor (beta chain) was obtained from a study of regulatory T cells in long-lasting Graves disease. As for time point: persistent/refractory GD, antithyroid drugs over 5 years with positive TRAb. After RNA was extracted from PBMCs, the TCR library was made from it. V was pared by 0 bases and J by 6 bases, with 9 bases between. CDR1 is SNHLY and CDR2 is FYNNEI in the germline V gene. CDR3 length: 13 amino acids. This clonotype was recorded at least ten times. What it binds is not known. General study findings and limits: Those with persistent Graves' had less TCR diversity than newly diagnosed patients. The number of shared public clonotypes was higher in persistent patients (2,741) than new patients (more than 850).

Building the TCR beta libraries relied on iRepertoire HTBI primers, and CDR3 regions underwent Arm-PCR. TCRdb re-called the multiplex PCR reads with MiXCR, one entry per CDR3 protein. The profile shows a few hundred thousand distinct CDR3 sequences, roughly 21% of them singletons. The sequence was collected from a female donor with Graves disease. The rearrangement joins TRBV2 to TRBJ2-7; D may be TRBD2 (6 bases). The sample was peripheral blood mononuclear cells (PBMCs), taken when the disease was refractory, from a patient treated with antithyroid drugs. CDR3: CASSEARGGEQYF. The CDR3, as DNA: TGTGCCAGCAGTGAAGCGCGGGGTGGCGAGCAGTACTTC.